The TCR beta chain described here comes from a study of technical replicates of blood from several donors. The germline gives CDR1 MNHNS, CDR2 SASEGT. This CDR3 spans 14 amino acids. The V segment lost 2 bases and the J segment 8 bases; nucleotides outside the gene matches: 3. This table comes from immunoSEQ multiplex PCR, and its TCRdb copy is limited to in-frame clones, with some not included. The data hold 75,000 to 95,000 clones, with 95% observed a single time. The sequenced sample was T cells isolated from PBMCs. The receptor was isolated from a human donor in good health. This rearrangement joins TRBV6-1 to TRBJ1-6; 7 nucleotides align to TRBD1. The CDR3 region has the DNA TGTGCCAGCAGTGAATTTACAGGGGATTCACCCCTCCACTTT. Translation gives CASSEFTGDSPLHF.